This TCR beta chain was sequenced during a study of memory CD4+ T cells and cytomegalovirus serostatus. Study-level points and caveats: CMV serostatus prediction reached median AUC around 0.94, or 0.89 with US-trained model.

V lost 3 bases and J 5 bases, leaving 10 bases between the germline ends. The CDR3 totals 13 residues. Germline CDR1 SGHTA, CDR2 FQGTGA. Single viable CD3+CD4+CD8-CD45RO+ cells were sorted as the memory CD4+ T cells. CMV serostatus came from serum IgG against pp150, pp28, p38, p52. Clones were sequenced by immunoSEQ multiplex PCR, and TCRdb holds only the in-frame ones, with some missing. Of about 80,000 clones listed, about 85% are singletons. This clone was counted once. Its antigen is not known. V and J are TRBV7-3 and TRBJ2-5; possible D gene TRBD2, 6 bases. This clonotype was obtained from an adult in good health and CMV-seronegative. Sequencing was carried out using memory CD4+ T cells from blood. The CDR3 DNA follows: TGTGCCAGCAGCTTGGACTACGGGGAGACCCAGTACTTC. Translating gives CASSLDYGETQYF.